In its sample, the clone carrying this T cell receptor (beta chain) was seen a few times. Antigen: not known. These data come from a study of vaccination and CD4 T cells after COVID-19. Study-level information: Ranging from 14 to 241, the interval between dose two and post-vaccine sampling had a median of 72 days.

Deletions cut 0 bases from V and 3 bases from J, with 8 bases between. Germline CDR1 is SEHNR and CDR2 is FQNEAQ (reference sequence). This CDR3 has 14 amino acids. Sequencing of cultured CD4+ T cell DNA used the Oncomine TCR Beta short-read assay. TCRdb analysed the PCR reads with MiXCR anew, one entry per CDR3 protein. Among about 7,500 distinct CDR3 sequences listed, over 30% were seen once. Treatment given: approximately 9-day PBMC culture with coronavirus spike peptide pools or control peptides (ViraFEST assay). Before the COVID-19 pandemic (2011-2018), CD4+ T cells were obtained from the unexposed donor. Via ViraFEST, peptide pools expanded antigen-specific T cells before TCR sequencing.

This sequence originates from a human donor in good health. The chain links TRBV7-9 to TRBJ1-2; unclear D gene. The sequencing input was CD4+ T cells from blood, cultured in vitro. CDR3 sequence reads: CASSLASGDYGYTF. The CDR3, as DNA: TGTGCCAGCAGCTTAGCGTCCGGGGACTATGGCTACACCTTC. The entire variable domain, with the rest obtained from reference TRBV7-9 and TRBJ1-2, is as follows: DTGVSQNPRHKITKRGQNVTFRCDPISEHNRLYWYRQTLGQGPEFLTYFQNEAQLEKSRLLSDRFSAERPKGSFSTLEIQRTEQGDSAMYLCASSLASGDYGYTFGSGTRLTVV.